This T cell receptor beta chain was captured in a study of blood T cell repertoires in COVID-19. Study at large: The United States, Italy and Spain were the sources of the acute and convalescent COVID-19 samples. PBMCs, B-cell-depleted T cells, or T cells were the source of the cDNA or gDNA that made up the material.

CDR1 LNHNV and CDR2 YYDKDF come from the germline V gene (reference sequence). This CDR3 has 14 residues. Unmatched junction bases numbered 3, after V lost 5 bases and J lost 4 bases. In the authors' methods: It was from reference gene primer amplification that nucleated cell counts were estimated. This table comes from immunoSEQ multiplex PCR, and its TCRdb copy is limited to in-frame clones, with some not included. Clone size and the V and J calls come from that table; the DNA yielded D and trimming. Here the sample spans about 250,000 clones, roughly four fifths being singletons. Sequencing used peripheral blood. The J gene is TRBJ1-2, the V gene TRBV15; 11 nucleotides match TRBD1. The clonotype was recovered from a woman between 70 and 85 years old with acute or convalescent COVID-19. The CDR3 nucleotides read TGTGCCACCAGCGGGGGACAGGGGGTCTATGGCTACACCTTC. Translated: CATSGGQGVYGYTF.